This record looks at one T cell receptor beta chain sequence and its context. Trimming cost V 6 bases and J 4 bases, with 13 bases left between them. Germline values: CDR1 MNHNS, CDR2 SASEGT. The CDR3 extends over 14 amino acids. The data stem from a study of CD4 and CD8 cells across lung adenocarcinoma regions. Via MiXCR, TCRdb re-called the PCR reads, giving one row per CDR3 protein. The repertoire has 9,500 to 15,000 distinct CDR3 sequences, over 45% of them found once; the top ten carry less than 35%. The sample was CD8+ T cells from the margin of a lung tumor. V usage is TRBV6-1 and J usage is TRBJ2-1; D not certain. The origin of this receptor is a male donor with lung adenocarcinoma. The CD4 and CD8 labels of this study may be unreliable. CDR3 DNA sequence: TGTGCCAGCAGGGAGCACGGGTTATACAATGAGCAGTTCTTC. Residues: CASREHGLYNEQFF.